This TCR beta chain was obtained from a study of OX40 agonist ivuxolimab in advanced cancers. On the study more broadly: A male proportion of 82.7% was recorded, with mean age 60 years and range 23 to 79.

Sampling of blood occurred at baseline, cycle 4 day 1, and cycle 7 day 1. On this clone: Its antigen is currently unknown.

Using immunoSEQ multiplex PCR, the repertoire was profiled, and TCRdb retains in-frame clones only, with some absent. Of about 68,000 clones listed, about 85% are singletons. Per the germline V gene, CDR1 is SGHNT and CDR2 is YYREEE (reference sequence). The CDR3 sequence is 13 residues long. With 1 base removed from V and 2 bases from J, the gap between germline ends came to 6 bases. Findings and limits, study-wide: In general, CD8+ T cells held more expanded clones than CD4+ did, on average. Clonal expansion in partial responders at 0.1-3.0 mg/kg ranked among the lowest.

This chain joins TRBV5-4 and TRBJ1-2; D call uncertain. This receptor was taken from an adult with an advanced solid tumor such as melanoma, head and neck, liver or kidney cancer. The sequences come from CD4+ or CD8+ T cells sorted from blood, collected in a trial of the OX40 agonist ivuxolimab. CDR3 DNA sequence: TGTGCCAGCAGCTTGCCGGACAACTATGGCTACACCTTC. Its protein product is CASSLPDNYGYTF.